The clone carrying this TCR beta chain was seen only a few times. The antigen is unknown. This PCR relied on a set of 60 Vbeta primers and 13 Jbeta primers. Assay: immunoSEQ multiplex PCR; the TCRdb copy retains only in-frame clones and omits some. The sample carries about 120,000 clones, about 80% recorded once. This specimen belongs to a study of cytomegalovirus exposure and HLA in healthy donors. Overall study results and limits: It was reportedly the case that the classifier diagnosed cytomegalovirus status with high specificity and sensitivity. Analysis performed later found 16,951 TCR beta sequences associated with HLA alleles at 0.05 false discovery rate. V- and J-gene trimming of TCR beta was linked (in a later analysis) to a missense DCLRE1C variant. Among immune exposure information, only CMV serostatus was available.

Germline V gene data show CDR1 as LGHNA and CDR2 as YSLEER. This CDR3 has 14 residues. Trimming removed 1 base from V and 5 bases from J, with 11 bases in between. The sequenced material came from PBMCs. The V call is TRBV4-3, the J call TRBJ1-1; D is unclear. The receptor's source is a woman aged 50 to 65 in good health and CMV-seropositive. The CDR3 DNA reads TGCGCCAGCAGCCAAGGCTGGAGGAGTACTGAAGCTTTCTTT. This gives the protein CASSQGWRSTEAFF.